Below are 17 T cell receptor beta chains sequenced from a single sample in a study of T cells after yellow fever vaccination. Using its own MiXCR run on the 5' RACE reads, TCRdb lists one record per CDR3 protein. The sample has about 340,000 distinct CDR3 sequences; about 4% are singletons. The sequencing used PBMCs, collected 5 days after the yellow fever booster vaccination. These TCRs come from a man between 18 and 29 years old who received the YFV17D yellow fever vaccine.

V is TRBV6-1 and J is TRBJ1-2; unclear D gene. The CDR3 sequence is 14 residues long. V was trimmed by 5 bases and J by 5 bases, leaving 15 bases between them. CDR1 is MNHNS and CDR2 is SASEGT in the germline V gene. The chain's CDR3 is CASSQRHLGYGYTF. CDR3 nucleotides: TGTGCCAGCAGTCAACGACACCTGGGGTATGGCTACACCTTC.

Only a few counts were recorded for this clonotype. The gene calls are TRBV12-3 or TRBV12-4 and TRBJ1-2; D is unclear. V was cut by 6 bases and J by 7 bases, with 12 bases left in between. The CDR3 length is 12 residues. The CDR3 DNA sequence: TGTGCCAGCAGCCAGACGGCCCGTGGCTACACCTTC. Its protein product is CASSQTARGYTF.

This clonotype showed up just a few times. The CDR3 loop is CASSQAWNQPQHF. The DNA for the CDR3 is TGCGCCAGCAGCCAGGCGTGGAATCAGCCCCAGCATTTT. The genes are TRBV4-1 and TRBJ1-5, with D uncertain. Germline CDR1 and CDR2: MGHRA and YSYEKL. The CDR3 runs to 13 residues. V was trimmed by 3 bases and J by 4 bases, leaving 7 bases between them.

The J gene is TRBJ1-2, the V gene TRBV20-1; 8 bases are a match to TRBD1. The junction had 19 bases not matched to a gene; V was cut back by 6 bases and J by 7 bases. CDR1 is DFQATT, CDR2 SNEGSKA, per germline (reference sequence). The CDR3 covers 16 residues. The CDR3, as DNA: TGCAGTGCCCCACCCGGGACAGGCCATTTCCAGCGTGGCTACACCTTC. This sequence encodes CSAPPGTGHFQRGYTF.

In its sample, this clonotype was seen many times. The CDR3 sequence: CASSQDRQGDTEAFF. For the CDR3, the DNA is TGCGCCAGCAGCCAAGACCGACAGGGAGACACTGAAGCTTTCTTT. The chain combines TRBV4-3 with TRBJ1-1; TRBD1 agrees at 7 bases. The CDR3 covers 15 residues. V lost 0 bases, J lost 3 bases, and 4 bases stayed unmatched. CDR1 is LGHNA, CDR2 YSLEER, per germline.

The chain joins TRBV6-5 to TRBJ2-1; D is perhaps TRBD2 (6 bases). In germline, CDR1 is MNHEY, CDR2 SVGAGI. CDR3 length equals 14 residues. Trimming cost V 0 bases and J 8 bases, with 11 bases left between them. CDR3 residues: CASSYSPTGDEQFF. Here the CDR3 DNA reads TGTGCCAGCAGTTACTCCCCAACGGGGGATGAGCAGTTCTTC.

This clonotype was detected many times. The chain is built from TRBV5-1 and TRBJ2-1, with 7 bases aligning to TRBD1. CDR1 SGHRS and CDR2 YFSETQ come from the germline V gene. V lost 0 bases, J lost 5 bases, and 8 bases stayed unmatched. The CDR3 extends over 16 amino acids. DNA of the CDR3: TGCGCCAGCAGCTTGGCCGGACAGGCATATAACAATGAGCAGTTCTTC. Protein sequence: CASSLAGQAYNNEQFF.

This clonotype showed up many times. J is TRBJ2-2 and V is TRBV15; D is perhaps TRBD2 (5 bases). The CDR3 covers 14 residues. With 5 bases removed from V and 5 bases from J, the gap between germline ends came to 12 bases. Per germline, CDR1 LNHNV and CDR2 YYDKDF (reference sequence). CDR3 bases: TGTGCCACCAGCGTAGGCGGGCCGACCGGGGAGCTGTTTTTT. Translated, it gives CATSVGGPTGELFF.

This clonotype was recorded at least ten times. The chain employs TRBV7-2 and TRBJ2-2; TRBD1 is a possible D gene (6 bases). This CDR3 comprises 15 residues. Germline V CDR1 and CDR2: SGHTA, FQGNSA. V was cut by 2 bases and J by 3 bases, with 10 bases left in between. CDR3 nucleotide sequence: TGTGCCAGCAGCTTACGGGACATTGACACCGGGGAGCTGTTTTTT. Its translation is CASSLRDIDTGELFF.

This clonotype has only a few counts. The chain employs TRBV20-1 and TRBJ2-5; TRBD2 agrees at 13 bases. The germline V gene encodes CDR1 DFQATT and CDR2 SNEGSKA (reference sequence). This CDR3 has 14 amino acids. Losses at the gene ends were 6 bases for V and 4 bases for J; bases not matched to a gene: 5. CDR3 DNA: TGCAGTGCACTAGCGGGGGGGCCCGGAGAGACCCAGTACTTC. Its protein is CSALAGGPGETQYF.

The chain uses TRBV7-8 and TRBJ2-6; 8 bases agree with TRBD1. There are 17 residues in the CDR3. Germline lookup yields CDR1 SGHVS and CDR2 FQNEAQ. After removal of 5 bases from V and 1 base from J, the junction contained 7 bases not matched to a gene. This CDR3 reads CASSKDWTGSGANVLTF. In DNA form, the CDR3 reads TGTGCCAGCAGCAAAGATTGGACAGGGTCTGGGGCCAACGTCCTGACTTTC.

This clonotype was seen ten or more times. This chain links TRBV10-1 with TRBJ2-7; D unresolved. V dropped 0 bases and J dropped 3 bases, with 12 bases sitting between them. Germline V gene lookup returns CDR1 WNHNN and CDR2 SYGVQD (reference sequence). The CDR3 has 15 residues. The DNA for the CDR3 is TGCGCCAGCAGTGAGTCGAACCTTGGAATCTACGAGCAGTACTTC. Translation: CASSESNLGIYEQYF.

This clonotype was picked up a small number of times. The V gene is TRBV20-1, the J gene TRBJ2-7; D perhaps matches TRBD2 (5 bases). V was shortened by 3 bases and J by 2 bases, with 8 bases between the two germline ends. Germline V gene lookup returns CDR1 DFQATT and CDR2 SNEGSKA (reference sequence). The CDR3 totals 12 residues. The chain's CDR3 is CSASGMAYEQYF. As DNA, the CDR3 is TGCAGTGCTAGCGGGATGGCCTACGAGCAGTACTTC.

This clonotype came up a few times. V and J are TRBV18 and TRBJ1-3; the D gene is possibly TRBD1 (5 bases). Trimming left V 2 bases short and J 4 bases short, with 12 bases between. The CDR3 sequence is 15 residues long. Looked up from germline, CDR1 is KGHSH and CDR2 is LQKENI. CDR3 region: CASSPLRDGGNTIYF. The CDR3 nucleotides are TGTGCCAGCTCACCATTACGGGACGGCGGAAACACCATATATTTT.

This clonotype was counted at least ten times. This sequence joins TRBV27 and TRBJ1-1; D not resolved. Between the trimmed V and J ends, which lost 3 bases and 5 bases, there was a span of 7 bases. Germline lookup yields CDR1 MNHEY and CDR2 SMNVEV (reference sequence). The CDR3 sequence is 12 residues long. CDR3 coding DNA: TGTGCCAGCAGTTTTTTGGGGACTGAAGCTTTCTTT. It is translated as CASSFLGTEAFF.

This clonotype was counted ten times or more. The V gene is TRBV4-2, the J gene TRBJ2-7, with a weak D call TRBD2 (6 bases). Germline V gene lookup returns CDR1 LGHNA and CDR2 YNFKEQ. V was cut by 5 bases and J by 6 bases, with 14 bases left in between. This CDR3 contains 13 residues. The CDR3 sequence is CASSGWDWGEQYV. Here the CDR3 DNA reads TGTGCCAGCAGCGGGTGGGACTGGGGCGAGCAGTACGTC.

This clonotype was recorded a few times. V gene TRBV5-1 combines with J gene TRBJ2-5; tentatively, D is TRBD1 or TRBD2 (5 bases each). Trimming removed 3 bases at V and 4 bases at J, with 10 bases between. The CDR3 runs 13 residues. Germline CDR1 is SGHRS and CDR2 is YFSETQ. The CDR3 region is CASSWGRSETQYF. The DNA for the CDR3 is TGCGCCAGCAGCTGGGGACGCTCAGAGACCCAGTACTTC. The whole variable domain, filled in from reference TRBV5-1 and TRBJ2-5, reads KAGVTQTPRYLIKTRGQQVTLSCSPISGHRSVSWYQQTPGQGLQFLFEYFSETQRNKGNFPGRFSGRQFSNSRSEMNVSTLELGDSALYLCASSWGRSETQYFGPGTRLLVL.